The 30 T cell receptor beta chains below were found in one sample sequenced in a study of shared clonotypes between healthy human individuals. The protocol was immunoSEQ multiplex PCR, while the TCRdb copy is restricted to in-frame clones and leaves out a portion. The sample records approximately 980,000 clones, 60% to 85% being singletons. The specimen sequenced was memory CD4+ T cells sorted from blood. Subset denoted: CD45RA-negative fraction. These receptors all stem from a man in his late teens or twenties in good health.

The rearrangement joins TRBV11-2 to TRBJ2-5; perhaps D is TRBD1 or TRBD2 (6 bases each). The V and J ends lost 0 bases and 5 bases respectively, with 16 bases between them. The CDR3 totals 16 residues. Germline CDR1 SGHAT, CDR2 FQNNGV. The DNA of the CDR3 is TGTGCCAGCAGCTTAGATCATTCCGGGGGCACGGAGACCCAGTACTTC. This sequence encodes CASSLDHSGGTETQYF.

The gene calls are TRBV6-5 and TRBJ1-2; no clear D. CDR3 length equals 13 residues. V was pared by 4 bases and J by 8 bases, with 14 bases between. Germline V lookup: CDR1 MNHEY, CDR2 SVGAGI. CDR3 in DNA: TGTGCCAGCAGTTCCCCGGCGGGGTGGGGCTACACCTTC. This codes for CASSSPAGWGYTF.

The CDR3 DNA sequence: TGTGCCAGCTCAACCCAGACTAGGAGCGAGCAGTACTTC. As protein: CASSTQTRSEQYF. The V call is TRBV18, the J call TRBJ2-7, with D possibly TRBD2 on 6 matching bases. CDR3 length: 13 amino acids. Germline assignment: CDR1 KGHSH and CDR2 LQKENI. V dropped 5 bases and J dropped 6 bases, with 14 bases sitting between them.

The chain uses TRBV5-1 and TRBJ2-7; D may be TRBD2 (6 bases). Looked up from germline, CDR1 is SGHRS and CDR2 is YFSETQ. The CDR3 spans 16 residues. V lost 4 bases and J lost 6, with 23 bases in between. CDR3 bases: TGCGCCAGCAGCCTGGTCTACCAGACTAGTTTGCGCGAGCAGTACTTC. It specifies CASSLVYQTSLREQYF. Using reference TRBV5-1 and TRBJ2-7 for the parts outside the CDR3, the full variable domain is KAGVTQTPRYLIKTRGQQVTLSCSPISGHRSVSWYQQTPGQGLQFLFEYFSETQRNKGNFPGRFSGRQFSNSRSEMNVSTLELGDSALYLCASSLVYQTSLREQYFGPGTRLTVT.

With regard to this clone: The same CDR3 can be traced to other DNA sequences in this sample. The chain has TRBV7-2 and TRBJ1-1; tentative D call: TRBD1 (5 bases). V was shortened by 5 bases and J by 1 base, with 14 bases between the two germline ends. Looked up from germline, CDR1 is SGHTA and CDR2 is FQGNSA. This CDR3 is 15 amino acids long. CDR3 nucleotide sequence: TGTGCCAGCAGCGGAAGGGGTTCGCAGAACACTGAAGCTTTCTTT. Its translation: CASSGRGSQNTEAFF.

The chain has TRBV2 and TRBJ2-3; 8 bases are shared with TRBD2. The CDR3 runs to 17 residues. Germline V gene data show CDR1 as SNHLY and CDR2 as FYNNEI. Trimming at V came to 2 bases and at J to 2 bases, leaving 9 bases not matched to a gene. In DNA, the CDR3 is TGTGCCAGCAGTGAACGCGGGGGGCCCCCTGCCACAGATACGCAGTATTTT. Translating gives CASSERGGPPATDTQYF.

This chain links TRBV6-1 with TRBJ1-4; D unclear. The CDR3 is 15 residues long. CDR1 is MNHNS, CDR2 SASEGT, per germline. Trimming removed 2 bases from V and 2 bases from J, with 9 bases in between. In DNA, the CDR3 is TGTGCCAGCAGTGAACCGGGTTTCACTAATGAAAAACTGTTTTTT. Translating it yields CASSEPGFTNEKLFF.

The J gene is TRBJ2-3, the V gene TRBV9; D unclear. This CDR3 comprises 13 residues. Trimming removed 0 bases at V and 4 bases at J, with 6 bases between. CDR1 and CDR2 (germline): SGDLS, YYNGEE. CDR3 protein: CASSVAFADTQYF. DNA of the CDR3: TGTGCCAGCAGCGTAGCTTTCGCAGATACGCAGTATTTT.

About this clone itself: Possible read error: a much larger clone is one base away. Other DNA sequences in the same sample also yield this CDR3. The V call is TRBV7-6, the J call TRBJ2-4, with D perhaps assigned TRBD1 or TRBD2 (7 bases each). Looked up from germline, CDR1 is SGHVS and CDR2 is FNYEAQ. The CDR3 spans 14 residues. CDR3 nucleotides: TGTGCCAGCAGCTTAGGCACAGGGGAGGGCATTCAATACTTC. Translation: CASSLGTGEGIQYF. The full variable domain, in which reference TRBV7-6 and TRBJ2-4 provide the parts outside the CDR3, is GAGVSQSPRYKVTKRGQDVALRCDPISGHVSLYWYRQALGQGPEFLTYFNYEAQQDKSGLPNDRFSAERPEGSISTLTIQRTEQRDSAMYRCASSLGTGEGIQYFGAGTRLSVL.

The chain carries TRBV27 and TRBJ1-1, with D hard to call. Germline CDR1 is MNHEY and CDR2 is SMNVEV (reference sequence). Between the trimmed V and J ends, which lost 3 bases and 1 base, there was a span of 9 bases. This CDR3 is 14 amino acids long. The CDR3: CASSFLDKNTEAFF. CDR3 nucleotides: TGTGCCAGCAGTTTCCTTGACAAGAACACTGAAGCTTTCTTT.

This clone was seen at least ten times. This rearrangement joins TRBV5-1 to TRBJ2-5; the D call may be TRBD1 or TRBD2 (5 bases each). CDR1 is SGHRS, CDR2 YFSETQ, per germline. CDR3 size: 14 residues. Trimming left V 4 bases short and J 2 bases short, with 12 bases between. The CDR3 sequence is CASSHQGPQETQYF. The CDR3 DNA follows: TGCGCCAGCAGCCACCAGGGACCTCAAGAGACCCAGTACTTC.

The rearrangement links TRBV10-3 to TRBJ1-6; no clear D gene. V was shortened by 2 bases and J by 7 bases, with 9 bases between the two germline ends. Germline V gene sequence: CDR1 ENHRY, CDR2 SYGVKD. The CDR3 loop spans 14 amino acids. DNA for the CDR3: TGTGCCATCAGTGAGGGAATGACGAATTCACCCCTCCACTTT. As protein: CAISEGMTNSPLHF.

A word on this clone: The same CDR3 also results from other DNA sequences found in this sample. The J gene is TRBJ2-2, the V gene TRBV4-1, with a weak D call TRBD2 (5 bases). Germline CDR1 reads MGHRA; CDR2 reads YSYEKL. The CDR3 loop spans 14 amino acids. V lost 2 bases to trimming and J lost 2 bases, with 6 bases between them. CDR3 loop: CASSQRENTGELFF. In DNA, the CDR3 is TGCGCCAGCAGCCAACGGGAAAACACCGGGGAGCTGTTTTTT.

The chain links TRBV30 to TRBJ2-1, with 14 bases identical to TRBD2. The length of the CDR3 is 14 residues. Germline V lookup: CDR1 GTSNPN, CDR2 SVGIG (reference sequence). The J segment lost 7 bases and the V segment lost 4 bases, leaving 3 bases of the junction unmatched. The CDR3 DNA reads as TGTGCCTGGACCGGGACTAGCGGGAGAAATGAGCAGTTCTTC. Its protein is CAWTGTSGRNEQFF. Full variable domain (rest looked up from reference TRBV30 and TRBJ2-1): SQTIHQWPATLVQPVGSPLSLECTVEGTSNPNLYWYRQAAGRGLQLLFYSVGIGQISSEVPQNLSASRPQDRQFILSSKKLLLSDSGFYLCAWTGTSGRNEQFFGPGTRLTVL.

There are a few counts of this clone. The chain recombines TRBV5-1 with TRBJ1-1; no clear D. V was shortened by 6 bases and J by 0 bases, with 9 bases between the two germline ends. Germline V gives CDR1 SGHRS, CDR2 YFSETQ. CDR3 length: 13 amino acids. Here the CDR3 reads CASTIGVNTEAFF. CDR3 DNA sequence: TGCGCCAGCACCATTGGGGTGAACACTGAAGCTTTCTTT.

The genes are TRBV10-1 and TRBJ2-3; the D gene is possibly TRBD1 (6 bases). Per the germline V gene, CDR1 is WNHNN and CDR2 is SYGVQD (reference sequence). Trimming took 2 bases from V and 4 from J, leaving 7 bases between them. The CDR3 contains 13 residues. The CDR3 DNA follows: TGCGCCAGCAGTGAGACAGGGCCAGATACGCAGTATTTT. Amino acid sequence: CASSETGPDTQYF.

The chain carries TRBV18 and TRBJ2-3; D is perhaps TRBD2 (5 bases). CDR3 length equals 16 residues. Germline V lookup: CDR1 KGHSH, CDR2 LQKENI. Trimming removed 5 bases from V and 2 bases from J, with 17 bases in between. The CDR3 is CASSSNSGLYTDTQYF. The CDR3 DNA reads TGTGCCAGCTCATCCAACTCCGGACTCTACACAGATACGCAGTATTTT.

Points on this clone: The sample contains more than one DNA sequence encoding this CDR3. The chain recombines TRBV6-5 with TRBJ2-6; D gene unclear. The length of the CDR3 is 13 residues. Germline V lookup: CDR1 MNHEY, CDR2 SVGAGI. The V and J ends lost 5 bases and 1 base respectively, with 3 bases between them. CDR3: CASSRSGANVLTF. In DNA, the CDR3 is TGTGCCAGCAGTAGATCTGGGGCCAACGTCCTGACTTTC.

The chain is built from TRBV11-3 and TRBJ2-3; D not resolved. V lost 5 bases, J lost 0 bases, and 12 bases lay in between. CDR3 size: 15 residues. Per the germline V gene, CDR1 is SGHNT and CDR2 is YENEEA. The CDR3 here is CASSRTATSTDTQYF. In DNA, the CDR3 is TGTGCCAGCAGCCGGACGGCAACTAGCACAGATACGCAGTATTTT.

In its sample, this clone was seen once. This chain connects TRBV30 to TRBJ2-5; D may be TRBD1 (5 bases). Germline CDR1 and CDR2: GTSNPN and SVGIG (reference sequence). The CDR3 consists of 13 residues. Trimming shortened V by 0 bases and J by 4 bases, and 9 bases separated the two germline ends. As DNA, the CDR3 is TGTGCCTGGAGTGTGGAAAGGGGAGAGACCCAGTACTTC. Its translation is CAWSVERGETQYF.

V gene TRBV6-1 combines with J gene TRBJ1-4; D might be TRBD1 (5 bases). The CDR3 has 16 amino acids. Trimming removed 2 bases at V and 0 bases at J, with 10 bases between. Germline values: CDR1 MNHNS, CDR2 SASEGT. In DNA, the CDR3 is TGTGCCAGCAGTGAAATATGGACATCAACTAATGAAAAACTGTTTTTT. Its translation is CASSEIWTSTNEKLFF.

The rearrangement joins TRBV12-5 to TRBJ2-2; D may be TRBD1 or TRBD2 (7 bases each). Per germline, CDR1 LGHNT and CDR2 FRNRAP. V lost 3 bases to trimming and J lost 4 bases, with 15 bases between them. The CDR3 contains 16 residues. In DNA form, the CDR3 reads TGTGCTAGTGGTTTCTGGCAGGGGGAGGGCACCGGGGAGCTGTTTTTT. Its translation is CASGFWQGEGTGELFF.

Points on this clone: It may be a read error: a sequence one base away is much more abundant. The chain combines TRBV6-5 with TRBJ2-3; D gene unclear. The ends were cut back, 2 bases at V and 5 bases at J, with 2 bases in the middle. Germline values: CDR1 MNHEY, CDR2 SVGAGI. This CDR3 comprises 11 residues. The CDR3 reads CASSYGDTQYF. CDR3 sequence (DNA): TGTGCCAGCAGTTACGGAGATACGCAGTATTTT.

The CDR3 spells CASSRLAGDTGELFF. In nucleotides, the CDR3 is TGTGCCAGCAGCCGACTAGCGGGAGACACCGGGGAGCTGTTTTTT. The rearrangement joins TRBV9 to TRBJ2-2; the match to TRBD2 covers 12 bases. The germline gives CDR1 SGDLS, CDR2 YYNGEE. With V trimmed by 4 bases and J by 3 bases, 1 base remained unmatched. This CDR3 has 15 amino acids. Based on the CDR3 plus reference TRBV9 and TRBJ2-2, the full variable domain is DSGVTQTPKHLITATGQRVTLRCSPRSGDLSVYWYQQSLDQGLQFLIQYYNGEERAKGNILERFSAQQFPDLHSELNLSSLELGDSALYFCASSRLAGDTGELFFGEGSRLTVL.

CDR3 in amino acids: CASSATGERTGELFF. Written as DNA, the CDR3 is TGTGCCAGCAGCGCGACGGGAGAGCGGACCGGGGAGCTGTTTTTT. The genes are TRBV9 and TRBJ2-2; tentative D call: TRBD2 (6 bases). The V and J ends lost 3 bases and 5 bases respectively, with 14 bases between them. Germline CDR1 and CDR2: SGDLS and YYNGEE. The CDR3 contains 15 residues.

Points on this clone: Other nucleotide sequences in the sample specify the same CDR3. V is TRBV11-2 and J is TRBJ2-7; D unclear. The CDR3 is 12 amino acids. Germline loops: CDR1 SGHAT, CDR2 FQNNGV. V lost 5 bases and J lost 3, with 8 bases in between. The CDR3 nucleotides read TGTGCCAGCAGCCTGACCAGCTACGAGCAGTACTTC. Translated, it gives CASSLTSYEQYF. Using reference TRBV11-2 and TRBJ2-7 for the parts outside the CDR3, the full variable domain is EAGVAQSPRYKIIEKRQSVAFWCNPISGHATLYWYQQILGQGPKLLIQFQNNGVVDDSQLPKDRFSAERLKGVDSTLKIQPAKLEDSAVYLCASSLTSYEQYFGPGTRLTVT.

This chain connects TRBV5-6 to TRBJ2-2, with 12 bases identical to TRBD2. From germline, CDR1 is SGHDT and CDR2 YYEEEE. V gave up 4 bases and J gave up 3 bases; unmatched junction bases: 13. This CDR3 is 19 amino acids long. For the CDR3, the DNA is TGTGCCAGCAGCCCAAGGACTAGCGGGATTACAGATCACACCGGGGAGCTGTTTTTT. Translating gives CASSPRTSGITDHTGELFF. Complete variable domain (other parts from reference TRBV5-6 and TRBJ2-2): DAGVTQSPTHLIKTRGQQVTLRCSPKSGHDTVSWYQQALGQGPQFIFQYYEEEERQRGNFPDRFSGHQFPNYSSELNVNALLLGDSALYLCASSPRTSGITDHTGELFFGEGSRLTVL.

The rearrangement uses TRBV7-9 and TRBJ2-5; TRBD1 agrees at 9 bases. CDR1 SEHNR and CDR2 FQNEAQ come from the germline V gene (reference sequence). V dropped 0 bases and J dropped 1; count of bases not matched to a gene: 3. The CDR3 is made up of 16 amino acids. CDR3 DNA: TGTGCCAGCAGCTTAGCTCGGACAGGGGCCCAAGAGACCCAGTACTTC. Translated, it gives CASSLARTGAQETQYF.

CDR3 sequence reads: CAWRLNGYGYTF. DNA for the CDR3: TGTGCCTGGAGATTGAACGGTTATGGCTACACCTTC. The chain employs TRBV30 and TRBJ1-2, with unresolved D. Trimming took 3 bases from V and 5 from J, leaving 10 bases between them. This CDR3 has 12 residues. Germline values: CDR1 GTSNPN, CDR2 SVGIG (reference sequence).

V gene TRBV14 combines with J gene TRBJ2-2; D unresolved. Germline CDR1 is SGHDN and CDR2 is FVKESK. Deletions cut 2 bases from V and 7 bases from J, with 8 bases between. This CDR3 is 13 amino acids long. The CDR3 DNA sequence: TGTGCCAGCAGCCAAATAAGGGTCGGGGAGCTGTTTTTT. It codes for CASSQIRVGELFF. Full variable domain (missing parts from reference TRBV14 and TRBJ2-2): EAGVTQFPSHSVIEKGQTVTLRCDPISGHDNLYWYRRVMGKEIKFLLHFVKESKQDESGMPNNRFLAERTGGTYSTLKVQPAELEDSGVYFCASSQIRVGELFFGEGSRLTVL.